This TCR beta chain stems from a study of blood T cell repertoires in COVID-19. The wider study: Whether acute or convalescent, the COVID-19 samples came from the United States, Italy and Spain. In each case, the material was cDNA or gDNA derived from T cells, B-cell-depleted T cells, or PBMCs.

In the authors' methods: Amplified reference gene primers provided the basis for estimating nucleated cell counts. Clones were read by immunoSEQ multiplex PCR, and TCRdb kept only the in-frame ones, dropping some. The V and J calls and the clone size are those of that table, but D and trimming were determined from the DNA. The sample holds hundreds of thousands of clones, around 88% seen once. Seattle cases were enrolled at active infection and followed longitudinally. The CDR3 spans 15 residues. V dropped 4 bases and J dropped 4 bases, with 16 bases sitting between them. Germline V gene data show CDR1 as SGHTA and CDR2 as FQGNSA. This clone was counted between two and nine times.

The rearrangement links TRBV7-2 to TRBJ1-2, with a weak D call TRBD1 (6 bases). Sequencing was done on a sample of peripheral blood. This TCR derives from a woman aged 30 to 39 with COVID-19, enrolled during active disease. Here the CDR3 reads CASSSSTGDRYGYTF. CDR3 coding DNA: TGTGCCAGCAGCTCATCGACAGGAGACCGCTATGGCTACACCTTC.